One sample yielded the 5 T cell receptor beta chains listed below, sequenced in a study of blood T cell repertoires in COVID-19. Assay: immunoSEQ multiplex PCR; the TCRdb copy retains only in-frame clones and omits some. The sample has tens of thousands of clones; 65% to 85% are singletons. The material sequenced was peripheral blood. These receptors were obtained from a man aged 40-55 years with acute or convalescent COVID-19.

The V call is TRBV5-1, the J call TRBJ2-3, with 10 bases fitting TRBD2. The germline V gene encodes CDR1 SGHRS and CDR2 YFSETQ. J lost 0 bases, V lost 5 bases, and 3 bases had no gene match. CDR3 length: 15 residues. The CDR3 DNA reads TGCGCCAGCAGTCTAGCGGGGGCTAGCACAGATACGCAGTATTTT. Encoded protein: CASSLAGASTDTQYF.

This sequence joins TRBV5-1 and TRBJ2-3; 7 bases align to TRBD1. The germline V gene encodes CDR1 SGHRS and CDR2 YFSETQ. V dropped 2 bases and J dropped 11; count of bases not matched to a gene: 8. This CDR3 comprises 13 residues. The CDR3 region is CASSFPGTEEQYF. The DNA for the CDR3 is TGCGCCAGCAGCTTCCCCGGGACAGAGGAGCAGTATTTT.

This clone has just a few counts. The rearrangement uses TRBV5-4 and TRBJ1-1, with 7 nucleotides matching TRBD1. The CDR3 covers 14 residues. V lost 2 bases, J lost 1 base, and 2 bases stayed unmatched. Germline assignment: CDR1 SGHNT and CDR2 YYREEE (reference sequence). CDR3 nucleotide sequence: TGTGCCAGCAGCTTTGGGACAGAGAACACTGAAGCTTTCTTT. It encodes CASSFGTENTEAFF.

J is TRBJ2-7 and V is TRBV10-2, with 9 bases matching TRBD1. V was pared by 2 bases and J by 6 bases, with 5 bases of the junction left unmatched. Per the germline V gene, CDR1 is WSHSY and CDR2 is SAAADI. The CDR3 length is 14 residues. The CDR3 loop reads CASSEKGQGFEQYV. The CDR3 DNA sequence: TGCGCCAGCAGTGAGAAGGGACAGGGTTTCGAGCAGTACGTC.

The V gene is TRBV19, the J gene TRBJ2-4, with 9 bases matching TRBD1. The CDR3 extends over 19 amino acids. Germline trimming cut 11 bases from V and 2 bases from J; bases unmatched to any gene: 22. CDR1 LNHDA and CDR2 SQIVND come from the germline V gene (reference sequence). CDR3 bases: TGTGCCCGCAAGAGTAGGACAGGGGAATATCGTGGTTCCAAAAACATTCAGTACTTC. Encoded protein: CARKSRTGEYRGSKNIQYF.